What follows is one T cell receptor beta chain and its context. The CDR3 covers 14 residues. From germline, CDR1 is SGHDT and CDR2 YYEEEE. V lost 1 base to trimming and J lost 4 bases, with 11 bases between them. This entry belongs to a study of blood T cell repertoires in COVID-19. Overall study: From the United States, Italy and Spain came samples of acute and convalescent COVID-19. In each case, the material was cDNA or gDNA derived from T cells, B-cell-depleted T cells, or PBMCs.

In the original analysis: Estimation of nucleated cell counts was performed using reference gene primer amplification. Clones were sequenced by immunoSEQ multiplex PCR, and TCRdb holds only the in-frame ones, with some missing. V and J calls plus clone size are reproduced from that table; the DNA served to infer D and trimming. The data contain 150,000 or so clones, roughly 86% of them singletons. The source material was peripheral blood. This sequence originates from a human donor in a cohort sampled during active COVID-19. The gene calls are TRBV5-6 and TRBJ1-1; tentatively, D is TRBD1 (5 bases). CDR3 sequence reads: CASSLKGRGTEAFF. In nucleotides, the CDR3 is TGTGCCAGCAGCTTGAAGGGTAGGGGCACTGAAGCTTTCTTT.